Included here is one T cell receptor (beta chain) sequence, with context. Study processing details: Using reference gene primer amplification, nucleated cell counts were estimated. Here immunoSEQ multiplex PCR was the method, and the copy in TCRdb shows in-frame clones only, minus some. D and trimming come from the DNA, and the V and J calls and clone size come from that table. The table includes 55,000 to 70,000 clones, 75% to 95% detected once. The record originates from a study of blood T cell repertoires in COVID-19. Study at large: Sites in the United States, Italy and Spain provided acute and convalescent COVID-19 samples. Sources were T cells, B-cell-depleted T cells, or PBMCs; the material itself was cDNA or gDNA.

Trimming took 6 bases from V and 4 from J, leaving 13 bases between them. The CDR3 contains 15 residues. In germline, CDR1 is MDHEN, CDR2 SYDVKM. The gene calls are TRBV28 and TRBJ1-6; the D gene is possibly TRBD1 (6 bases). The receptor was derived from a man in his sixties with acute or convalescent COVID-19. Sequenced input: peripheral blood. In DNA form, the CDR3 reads TGTGCCAGCAGGCCGGGGGGCCCGTATAATTCACCCCTCCACTTT. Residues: CASRPGGPYNSPLHF. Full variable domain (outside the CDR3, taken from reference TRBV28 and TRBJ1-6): DVKVTQSSRYLVKRTGEKVFLECVQDMDHENMFWYRQDPGLGLRLIYFSYDVKMKEKGDIPEGYSVSREKKERFSLILESASTNQTSMYLCASRPGGPYNSPLHFGNGTRLTVT.